Below are 18 T cell receptor beta chains sequenced from a single sample in a study of CD8+ T cells in alopecia areata. RNA was isolated and reverse transcribed to cDNA, the sequencing template. Sequencing was performed with immunoSEQ multiplex PCR; in TCRdb, only in-frame clones are kept and a portion is missing. The sample includes approximately 150,000 clones, about 60% of them seen just once. The sample consisted of CD4+ T cells sorted from blood. The origin of the receptors is a human donor in good health.

The chain is built from TRBV7-9 and TRBJ2-7; TRBD1 is a possible D gene (5 bases). Looked up from germline, CDR1 is SEHNR and CDR2 is FQNEAQ (reference sequence). With 7 bases removed from V and 2 bases from J, the gap between germline ends came to 15 bases. This CDR3 comprises 14 residues. The CDR3 region is CASTSRKQAYEQYF. The CDR3 nucleotides read TGTGCCAGCACCTCACGCAAACAGGCCTACGAGCAGTACTTC.

The chain combines TRBV11-2 with TRBJ2-1; TRBD2 matches 12 bases. Per germline, CDR1 SGHAT and CDR2 FQNNGV. V lost 5 bases to trimming and J lost 7 bases; unmatched junction nucleotides: 3. The CDR3 length is 14 residues. CDR3 sequence (DNA): TGTGCCAGCAGCGCCGGGACTAGCGGGAATGAGCAGTTCTTC. Translation: CASSAGTSGNEQFF.

In this sample, this clone turned up a few times. The chain combines TRBV10-3 with TRBJ2-7; TRBD1 matches 11 bases. The length of the CDR3 is 13 residues. Germline CDR1 reads ENHRY; CDR2 reads SYGVKD. J lost 6 bases, V lost 10 bases, and 8 bases had no gene match. This CDR3 reads CATSRTGGAEQYF. The CDR3 coding sequence is TGTGCCACGTCCCGGACAGGGGGCGCCGAGCAGTACTTC.

In this sample, this clone turned up a few times. This chain links TRBV11-2 with TRBJ2-1; a weak D match, TRBD1 (6 bases). The CDR3 consists of 15 residues. The V gene lost 2 bases and the J gene lost 0 bases, with 8 bases spanning the gap. Germline values: CDR1 SGHAT, CDR2 FQNNGV. This CDR3 reads CASSLTGSSYNEQFF. CDR3 bases: TGTGCCAGCAGCTTAACAGGGAGCTCCTACAATGAGCAGTTCTTC.

The chain links TRBV6-5 to TRBJ2-3; D tentatively reads TRBD1 or TRBD2 (5 bases each). The CDR3 is made up of 16 amino acids. Germline V gene data show CDR1 as MNHEY and CDR2 as SVGAGI. V dropped 2 bases and J dropped 1 base, with 13 bases sitting between them. In DNA form, the CDR3 reads TGTGCCAGCAGTTACGTGAGGGGAGACGGCACAGATACGCAGTATTTT. Its protein is CASSYVRGDGTDTQYF.

The V gene is TRBV30, the J gene TRBJ2-7, with 9 positions matching TRBD1. CDR3 length: 14 residues. The germline V gene encodes CDR1 GTSNPN and CDR2 SVGIG (reference sequence). The ends lost 3 bases at V and 2 bases at J; junction bases unmatched: 5. For the CDR3, the DNA is TGTGCCTGGAGCCCCGGGACAGGGACCTACGAGCAGTACTTC. Translation gives CAWSPGTGTYEQYF.

For the CDR3, the DNA is TGCAGCGTGGCTCGGGACAGTCCCTGGAGTGGCTACACCTTC. Translated: CSVARDSPWSGYTF. The chain is built from TRBV29-1 and TRBJ1-2; 7 positions agree with TRBD1. The V gene's germline CDR1 is SQVTM and CDR2 ANQGSEA. The CDR3 loop spans 14 amino acids. With 6 bases clipped from V and 7 bases from J, the junction kept 14 bases outside the gene matches. The entire variable domain, with the rest obtained from reference TRBV29-1 and TRBJ1-2, is as follows: SAVISQKPSRDICQRGTSLTIQCQVDSQVTMMFWYRQQPGQSLTLIATANQGSEATYESGFVIDKFPISRPNLTFSTLTVSNMSPEDSSIYLCSVARDSPWSGYTFGSGTRLTVV.

This clone appeared once. The rearrangement uses TRBV5-1 and TRBJ2-5; D may match TRBD1 or TRBD2 (6 bases each). V lost 4 bases and J lost 4, with 11 bases in between. Germline V gene data show CDR1 as SGHRS and CDR2 as YFSETQ. CDR3 length: 13 amino acids. CDR3 coding DNA: TGCGCCAGCAGCCAAGGAGGGGGAGAGACCCAGTACTTC. Residues: CASSQGGGETQYF.

This sequence joins TRBV20-1 and TRBJ1-2; the D is unclear. Trimming stripped 3 bases from V and 13 bases from J, with 6 bases between. The germline V gene encodes CDR1 DFQATT and CDR2 SNEGSKA (reference sequence). The CDR3 covers 8 residues. DNA for the CDR3: TGCAGTGCTAGTCGGGCCACCTTC. It codes for CSASRATF.

V gene TRBV5-1 combines with J gene TRBJ2-7; 10 positions match TRBD2. CDR3 size: 16 residues. Per germline, CDR1 SGHRS and CDR2 YFSETQ. The ends lost 0 bases at V and 1 base at J; junction bases unmatched: 4. The chain's CDR3 is CASSLGASGRSYEQYF. DNA for the CDR3: TGCGCCAGCAGCTTGGGGGCTAGCGGGAGATCCTACGAGCAGTACTTC.

This clone has just a few counts. The chain couples TRBV27 to TRBJ2-7; a possible D gene is TRBD2 (6 bases). V dropped 5 bases and J dropped 5 bases, with 13 bases sitting between them. This CDR3 contains 13 residues. Looked up from germline, CDR1 is MNHEY and CDR2 is SMNVEV (reference sequence). The CDR3 DNA reads as TGTGCCAGCAGTCCCCGACTAGTGCACGAGCAGTACTTC. Translation gives CASSPRLVHEQYF.

The chain recombines TRBV27 with TRBJ2-7; D is possibly TRBD1 (6 bases). Germline loops: CDR1 MNHEY, CDR2 SMNVEV (reference sequence). There are 14 residues in the CDR3. Trimming removed 10 bases at V and 2 bases at J, with 18 bases between. CDR3 sequence: CATQSGTRAYEQYF. DNA for the CDR3: TGTGCCACCCAATCCGGGACACGAGCCTACGAGCAGTACTTC.

This sequence joins TRBV6-5 and TRBJ1-1, with D possibly matching TRBD1 (6 bases). Trimming stripped 5 bases from V and 2 bases from J, with 15 bases between. This CDR3 region has 15 residues. Germline CDR1 reads MNHEY; CDR2 reads SVGAGI. The DNA for the CDR3 is TGTGCCAGCAGTAGACGACAGGTTCCCAACACTGAAGCTTTCTTT. Its protein is CASSRRQVPNTEAFF.

Written as DNA, the CDR3 is TGCAGCGTTGACGGCGGGGGCGGGCTGACAAATGAGCAGTACTTC. It yields the protein CSVDGGGGLTNEQYF. This chain connects TRBV29-1 to TRBJ2-7; D is perhaps TRBD2 (7 bases). The CDR3 runs to 15 residues. The germline V and J ends were trimmed by 3 bases and 7 bases, with 22 bases remaining between them. Germline V gives CDR1 SQVTM, CDR2 ANQGSEA.

The V gene is TRBV10-2, the J gene TRBJ1-2; 7 nucleotides line up with TRBD1. Germline V gene data show CDR1 as WSHSY and CDR2 as SAAADI. The V segment lost 2 bases and the J segment 3 bases; nucleotides outside the gene matches: 3. This CDR3 has 14 residues. In DNA form, the CDR3 reads TGCGCCAGCAGTGAGGGGACAGACTACTATGGCTACACCTTC. This encodes CASSEGTDYYGYTF.

This chain uses TRBV4-2 with TRBJ2-5, with D perhaps given as TRBD1 or TRBD2 (5 bases each). This CDR3 contains 14 residues. Germline values: CDR1 LGHNA, CDR2 YNFKEQ. V lost 8 bases, J lost 6 bases, and 19 bases lay in between. In DNA form, the CDR3 reads TGTGCCAGCGTCGGGGCGGATTCGCTACAGACCCAGTACTTC. It specifies CASVGADSLQTQYF.

V is TRBV29-1 and J is TRBJ2-6, with D perhaps TRBD2 (5 bases). The CDR3 loop spans 14 amino acids. V gave up 6 bases and J gave up 3 bases, with 12 bases separating them. Germline V gene data show CDR1 as SQVTM and CDR2 as ANQGSEA. For the CDR3, the DNA is TGCAGCGTGACGCAGACTAATGGGGCCAACGTCCTGACTTTC. Its protein is CSVTQTNGANVLTF. Full variable domain (rest looked up from reference TRBV29-1 and TRBJ2-6): SAVISQKPSRDICQRGTSLTIQCQVDSQVTMMFWYRQQPGQSLTLIATANQGSEATYESGFVIDKFPISRPNLTFSTLTVSNMSPEDSSIYLCSVTQTNGANVLTFGAGSRLTVL.

This rearrangement joins TRBV29-1 to TRBJ2-3; tentatively, D is TRBD2 (6 bases). The CDR3 totals 13 residues. The germline V and J ends were trimmed by 7 bases and 6 bases, with 17 bases remaining between them. The germline gives CDR1 SQVTM, CDR2 ANQGSEA. The CDR3 loop reads CSAKGTSGDTQYF. The CDR3 DNA sequence: TGCAGCGCTAAAGGGACTTCAGGCGATACGCAGTATTTT.